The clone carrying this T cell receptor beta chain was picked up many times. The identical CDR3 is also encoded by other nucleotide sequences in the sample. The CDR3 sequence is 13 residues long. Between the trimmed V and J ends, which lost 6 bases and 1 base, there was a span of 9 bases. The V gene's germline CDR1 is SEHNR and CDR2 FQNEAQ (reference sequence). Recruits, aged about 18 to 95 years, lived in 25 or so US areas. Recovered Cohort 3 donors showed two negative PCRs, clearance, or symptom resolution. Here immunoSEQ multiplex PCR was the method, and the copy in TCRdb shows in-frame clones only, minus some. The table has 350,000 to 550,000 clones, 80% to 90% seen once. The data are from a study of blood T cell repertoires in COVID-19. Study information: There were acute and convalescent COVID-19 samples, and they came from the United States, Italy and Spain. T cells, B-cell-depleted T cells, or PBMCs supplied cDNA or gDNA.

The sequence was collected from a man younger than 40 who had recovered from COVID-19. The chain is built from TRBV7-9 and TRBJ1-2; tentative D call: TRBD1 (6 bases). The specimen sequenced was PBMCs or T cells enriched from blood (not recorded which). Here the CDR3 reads CASSPRGNYGYTF. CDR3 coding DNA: TGTGCCAGCAGTCCCAGGGGTAACTATGGCTACACCTTC.